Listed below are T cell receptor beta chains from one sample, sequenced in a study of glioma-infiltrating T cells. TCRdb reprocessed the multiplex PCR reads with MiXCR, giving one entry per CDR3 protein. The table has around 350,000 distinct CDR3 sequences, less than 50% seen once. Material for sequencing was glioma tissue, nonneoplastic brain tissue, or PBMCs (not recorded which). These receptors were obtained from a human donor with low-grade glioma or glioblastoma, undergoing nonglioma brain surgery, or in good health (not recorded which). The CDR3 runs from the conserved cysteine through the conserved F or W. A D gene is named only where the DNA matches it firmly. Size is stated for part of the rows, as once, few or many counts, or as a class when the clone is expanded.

TGTGCCACCAGCACCGGGGCCCGTACACCCTACGAGCAGTACTTC | CATSTGARTPYEQYF | TRBV15 | . | TRBJ2-7 | .
TGTGCCAGCAGACTTGACAGGATGAGCTCTGGAAACACCATATATTTT | CASRLDRMSSGNTIYF | TRBV6-2/TRBV6-3 | . | TRBJ1-3 | .
TGTGCTAGCAGCTTATACGGGGGGATAGAAGAGACCCAGTACTTC | CASSLYGGIEETQYF | TRBV7-7 | TRBD2 | TRBJ2-5 | .
TGCAGTGCTATCGTTGGGGGCGGGAGCACAGATACGCAGTATTTT | CSAIVGGGSTDTQYF | TRBV20-1 | . | TRBJ2-3 | few
TGTGCCAGCAGTTACCCCCGGGTTAGCGGAATCACAGATACGCAGTATTTT | CASSYPRVSGITDTQYF | TRBV6-9 | . | TRBJ2-3 | .
TGCGCCAGCAGCCAAGTAGCGACATACCAAGAGACCCAGTACTTC | CASSQVATYQETQYF | TRBV4-3 | . | TRBJ2-5 | many
TGTGCCAGCATTAAGGCGGGGACTAGCGGGAGGCGGTCCAATGAGCAGTTCTTC | CASIKAGTSGRRSNEQFF | TRBV6-5 | TRBD2 | TRBJ2-1 | .
TGTGCCAGCAACGAGCAGTACTTC | CASNEQYF | TRBV7-9 | . | TRBJ2-7 | .
TGTGCCAGCTTACCGACAGGAGGGGCAGATACGCAGTATTTT | CASLPTGGADTQYF | TRBV18 | . | TRBJ2-3 | .
TGTGCCAGCAGTTTCCCGAGGCTTAGCAATCAGCCCCAGCATTTT | CASSFPRLSNQPQHF | TRBV12-3/TRBV12-4 | . | TRBJ1-5 | few
TGTGCCAGCAGTCGGGACAGGGTTGAAGATACGCAGTATTTT | CASSRDRVEDTQYF | TRBV2 | TRBD1 | TRBJ2-3 | .
TGTGCCAGCGCGACCCTGTCCCTCACAGATACGCAGTATTTT | CASATLSLTDTQYF | TRBV13 | . | TRBJ2-3 | .
TGCGCCAGCAGCCTAGTCGGACAGGGGGGAAACACCATATATTTT | CASSLVGQGGNTIYF | TRBV4-3 | TRBD1 | TRBJ1-3 | .
TGTGCCAGCAGCCCGGGACTAGCGGGCGATACGCAGTATTTT | CASSPGLAGDTQYF | TRBV6-2/TRBV6-3 | TRBD2 | TRBJ2-3 | many
TGTGCCGGGTTTTCGGCTGACGCCGGCACCGGGGAGCTGTTTTTT | CAGFSADAGTGELFF | TRBV2 | . | TRBJ2-2 | .
TGTGCCAGCAGGTTAGCGGGAGAACGCGAGCAGTACTTC | CASRLAGEREQYF | TRBV25-1 | TRBD2 | TRBJ2-7 | once
TGTGCCAGCAGCTCGGACAGGGGAAACACCTACGAGCAGTACTTC | CASSSDRGNTYEQYF | TRBV7-9 | TRBD1 | TRBJ2-7 | .
TGTGCCAGCAGCCGGGTGCTGACTAGCGGAGGGGTAGCCAAAAACATTCAGTACTTC | CASSRVLTSGGVAKNIQYF | TRBV6-5 | TRBD2 | TRBJ2-4 | .
TGTGCCAGCGGCACGGAGGGCCCTGGGGCCAACGTCCTGACTTTC | CASGTEGPGANVLTF | TRBV6-1 | . | TRBJ2-6 | .
TGTGCCGGCTCACTTGCCGGGGGGGTGTACACTGAAGCTTTCTTT | CAGSLAGGVYTEAFF | TRBV18 | . | TRBJ1-1 | .
TGTGCCAGCAGCTTAGCAAGGTTACAGGAGCAGTTCTTC | CASSLARLQEQFF | TRBV11-3 | . | TRBJ2-1 | .
TGTGCCAGCAGCTTCGAACAGGGCTCAGCTTTCTTT | CASSFEQGSAFF | TRBV7-9 | . | TRBJ1-1 | few
TGTGCCAGCGTACCTAGGGGAGGGGGTAGCACAGATACGCAGTATTTT | CASVPRGGGSTDTQYF | TRBV28 | . | TRBJ2-3 | .
TGCAGTGCTAAAGGCAGACTTTCCTACGAGCAGTACTTC | CSAKGRLSYEQYF | TRBV20-1 | . | TRBJ2-7 | many
TGTGCCAGCAGTTCGCCGGGGGGGAACACTGAAGCTTTCTTT | CASSSPGGNTEAFF | TRBV28 | . | TRBJ1-1 | few
TGTGCCAGTAGTGACTTTCCAGATTCACCCCTCCACTTT | CASSDFPDSPLHF | TRBV19 | . | TRBJ1-6 | few
TGTGCCAGCAGTTACCGTTTTTTGGGCGGCCGCTATGGCTACACCTTC | CASSYRFLGGRYGYTF | TRBV6-2/TRBV6-3 | . | TRBJ1-2 | .
TGTGCCAGCAGCTTAGTGACGGTCATACAAGAGACCCAGTACTTC | CASSLVTVIQETQYF | TRBV11-2 | . | TRBJ2-5 | .
TGTGCCAGCAGTTCCAACGACAGGGCCAAGCATTACTTC | CASSSNDRAKHYF | TRBV12-3/TRBV12-4 | TRBD1 | TRBJ2-7 | .
TGTGCCAGCAGACACACAGAGGCCGCTAACTATGGCTACACCTTC | CASRHTEAANYGYTF | TRBV28 | . | TRBJ1-2 | .
TGTGCCAGCAGCTATGAACAGTTGTACGAGCAGTACTTC | CASSYEQLYEQYF | TRBV4-2 | . | TRBJ2-7 | few
TGTGTCAGCAGTTACCGCCCGGAGGTGGGGGCCTACGAGCAGTACTTC | CVSSYRPEVGAYEQYF | TRBV6-5 | . | TRBJ2-7 | .
TGTGCCAGCAGTTTAGAACCAGGTCACTATGGCTACACCTTC | CASSLEPGHYGYTF | TRBV27 | . | TRBJ1-2 | many
TGTGCCAGCAGTTTATACAGGTTTTCCAATGAGCAGTTCTTC | CASSLYRFSNEQFF | TRBV28 | . | TRBJ2-1 | few
TGTGCCAGCAGCGCCGGGACTAGCCCACGAAATAAGCAGTTCTTC | CASSAGTSPRNKQFF | TRBV5-4 | TRBD2 | TRBJ2-1 | .
TGTGCCACCAGCAGGGGGACTAGCGAACTGACAGATACGCAGTATTTT | CATSRGTSELTDTQYF | TRBV15 | TRBD2 | TRBJ2-3 | few
TGTGCCAGCAGTGAGATATCTAGCGGGAGTCCTAGCTCCTACAATGAGCAGTTCTTC | CASSEISSGSPSSYNEQFF | TRBV2 | TRBD2 | TRBJ2-1 | .
TGCAGTCTTAGACTAGCGGGAGGCACCGGGGAGCTGTTTTTT | CSLRLAGGTGELFF | TRBV20-1 | TRBD2 | TRBJ2-2 | many
TGCAGTGCTTATAACGGGGGTGACGGCACAGATACGCAGTATTTT | CSAYNGGDGTDTQYF | TRBV20-1 | . | TRBJ2-3 | few
TGTGCCAGCAGTGGGACTAGCGGGCAAGAGACCCAGTACTTC | CASSGTSGQETQYF | TRBV6-2/TRBV6-3 | TRBD2 | TRBJ2-5 | few
TGTGCCAGCAGTATCCTAGCGGGAGGGCCGAAGTACGAGCAGTACTTC | CASSILAGGPKYEQYF | TRBV6-1 | TRBD2 | TRBJ2-7 | few
TGTGCCACCAGCAGAGTGACAGGGGGAGGCGATAAGCAGTTCTTC | CATSRVTGGGDKQFF | TRBV15 | TRBD1 | TRBJ2-1 | .
TGTGCCAGCAGCCCAGTCGCCGGACAGTACGAGCAGTACTTC | CASSPVAGQYEQYF | TRBV7-9 | . | TRBJ2-7 | .
TGTGCCAGCAGACCGACAAGACAGGGCCGTTATGGCTACACCTTC | CASRPTRQGRYGYTF | TRBV11-2 | TRBD1 | TRBJ1-2 | .
TGTGCTAGTGGTATGGCCGGGCACACCGGGGAGCTGTTTTTT | CASGMAGHTGELFF | TRBV12-5 | . | TRBJ2-2 | .
TGTGCCAGCAGCCTGGCGGACAGTACCTACGAGCAGTACTTC | CASSLADSTYEQYF | TRBV3-1 | . | TRBJ2-7 | few
TGCAGTGCTAGGACTAGCGGGCAAGAGACCCAGTACTTC | CSARTSGQETQYF | TRBV20-1 | TRBD2 | TRBJ2-5 | many
TGTGCCAGCAGTTTTGACAGGGGGGACGGCTACACCTTC | CASSFDRGDGYTF | TRBV27 | TRBD1 | TRBJ1-2 | .
TGTGCCAGCAGCTTAGTGGGGGAGGGATACAATGAGCAGTTCTTC | CASSLVGEGYNEQFF | TRBV7-3 | TRBD2 | TRBJ2-1 | few
TGCAGTGCAAGTAGTCCCCTGGACAGTGACAATGAGCAGTTCTTC | CSASSPLDSDNEQFF | TRBV20-1 | . | TRBJ2-1 | .
TGTGCCACCAGCATCACTAGCCCTTATTCCGGGGAGCTGTTTTTT | CATSITSPYSGELFF | TRBV15 | . | TRBJ2-2 | many
TGTGCCAGTCAACTAGCGGGAGGCTCCTACGAGCAGTACTTC | CASQLAGGSYEQYF | TRBV6-1 | TRBD2 | TRBJ2-7 | many
TGTGCCAGCAGCCGCGCAGAGGGCAATCAGCCCCAGCATTTT | CASSRAEGNQPQHF | TRBV7-9 | . | TRBJ1-5 | .